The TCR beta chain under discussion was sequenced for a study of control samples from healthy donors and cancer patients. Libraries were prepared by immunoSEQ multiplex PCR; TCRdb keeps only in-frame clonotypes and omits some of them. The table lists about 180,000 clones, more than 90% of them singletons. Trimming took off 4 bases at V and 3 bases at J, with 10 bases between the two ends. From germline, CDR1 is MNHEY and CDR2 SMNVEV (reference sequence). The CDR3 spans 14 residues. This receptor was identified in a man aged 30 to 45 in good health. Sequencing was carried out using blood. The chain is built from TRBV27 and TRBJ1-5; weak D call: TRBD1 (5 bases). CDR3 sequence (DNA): TGTGCCAGCAGTTACCAGGGTTACAATCAGCCCCAGCATTTT. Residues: CASSYQGYNQPQHF.